A single T cell receptor beta chain is shown here with its context. A split of CD4+ cells into CD45RA+ naive and CD45RA-negative memory subsets was performed. The length of the CDR3 is 14 residues. Germline V gives CDR1 SNHLY, CDR2 FYNNEI. Trimming took off 7 bases at V and 1 base at J, with 13 bases between the two ends. The sample belongs to a study of shared clonotypes between healthy human individuals. Study information: The composition of the donors was a couple of women and a few men aged 18 to 49.

The table came from immunoSEQ multiplex PCR; TCRdb's copy has only in-frame clones and leaves some out. Of roughly 2.6 million clones in the sample, approximately 90% were seen once. The receptor was isolated from a man aged 18 to 30 in good health. The chain employs TRBV2 and TRBJ1-1, with D maybe TRBD1 (5 bases). Sequencing was done on a sample of naive CD4+ T cells sorted from blood. The subset: CD45RA+ positively selected. CDR3 protein: CASIPTAWNTEAFF. CDR3 DNA sequence: TGTGCCAGCATCCCGACAGCCTGGAACACTGAAGCTTTCTTT.